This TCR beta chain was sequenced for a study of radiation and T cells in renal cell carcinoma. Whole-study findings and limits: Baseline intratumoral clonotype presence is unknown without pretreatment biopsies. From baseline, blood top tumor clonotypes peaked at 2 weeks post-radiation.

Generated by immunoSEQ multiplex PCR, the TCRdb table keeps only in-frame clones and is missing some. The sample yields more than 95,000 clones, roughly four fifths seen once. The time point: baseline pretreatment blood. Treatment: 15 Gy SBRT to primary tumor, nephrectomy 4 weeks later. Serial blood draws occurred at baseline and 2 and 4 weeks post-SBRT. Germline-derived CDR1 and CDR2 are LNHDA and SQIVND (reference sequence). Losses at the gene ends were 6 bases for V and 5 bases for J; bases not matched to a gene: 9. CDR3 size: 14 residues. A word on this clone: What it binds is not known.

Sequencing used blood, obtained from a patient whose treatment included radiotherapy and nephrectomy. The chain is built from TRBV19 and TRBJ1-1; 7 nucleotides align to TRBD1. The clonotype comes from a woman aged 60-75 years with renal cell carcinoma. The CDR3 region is CASRTQGRGTEAFF. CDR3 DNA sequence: TGTGCCAGTAGGACACAGGGGCGCGGGACTGAAGCTTTCTTT.